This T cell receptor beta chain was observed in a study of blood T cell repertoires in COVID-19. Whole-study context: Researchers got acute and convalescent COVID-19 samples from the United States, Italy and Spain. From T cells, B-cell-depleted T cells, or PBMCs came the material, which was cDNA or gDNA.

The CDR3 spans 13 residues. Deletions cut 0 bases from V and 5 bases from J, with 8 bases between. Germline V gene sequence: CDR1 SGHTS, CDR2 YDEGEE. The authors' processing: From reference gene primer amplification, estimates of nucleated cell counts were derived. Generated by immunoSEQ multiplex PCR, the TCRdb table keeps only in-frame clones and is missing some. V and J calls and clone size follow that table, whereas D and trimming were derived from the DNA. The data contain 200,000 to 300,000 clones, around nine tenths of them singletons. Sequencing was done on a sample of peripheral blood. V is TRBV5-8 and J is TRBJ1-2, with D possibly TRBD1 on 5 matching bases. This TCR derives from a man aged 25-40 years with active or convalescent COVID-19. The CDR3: CASSLGQTYGYTF. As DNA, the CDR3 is TGTGCCAGCAGCTTGGGACAGACATATGGCTACACCTTC.